This TCR beta chain was recorded in a study of blood T cell repertoires in COVID-19. The CDR3 spans 16 residues. From germline, CDR1 is SSHAT and CDR2 FNYEAQ (reference sequence). Produced via immunoSEQ multiplex PCR; TCRdb's table is partial and in-frame only. The table includes roughly 200,000 clones, 70% to 90% detected once. This clone was recorded a few times. One junction end disagrees with the germline gene, perhaps due to a read error. The V call is TRBV7-7, the J call TRBJ2-2, with 8 bases matching TRBD1. The sample comprised PBMCs or T cells enriched from blood (not recorded which). The clonotype was recovered from a woman aged 35 to 49 with acute COVID-19. Here the CDR3 DNA reads TGTGCTAGCAGCTTAAGGACAGGGACGAACACCGGGGAGCTGTTTTTT. It translates to CASSLRTGTNTGELFF.